The sequence of this T cell receptor (beta chain) was determined in a study of Ad26.COV2.S vaccination and SARS-CoV-2 variants. Turning to the study itself: It was the COV1001 Ad26.COV2.S trial arm that included the donor.

Treatment specified: roughly 20 received Ad26.COV2.S at low or high dose, single or two shots; five or six received placebo; per-sample allocation not given. Sampling occurred on day 63 after the first vaccine or placebo injection. Vaccine was an Ad26 vector expressing Wuhan-strain SARS-CoV-2 spike. Trimming took 0 bases from V and 5 from J, leaving 6 bases between them. This CDR3 contains 13 residues. The germline CDR1 and CDR2 sequences are SGHRS and YFSETQ. Study-wide results and limits: Vaccine and placebo recipients had comparable breadth of non-spike TCRs.

Note on this clone: Antigen unknown.

Sequencing was performed with immunoSEQ multiplex PCR; in TCRdb, only in-frame clones are kept and a portion is missing. The repertoire holds 350,000 to 450,000 clones, about nine tenths seen once, with more than 3% in the top ten. The clonotype originates from a person between 18 and 60 years old who received the Ad26.COV2.S COVID-19 vaccine or a placebo. J is TRBJ2-1 and V is TRBV5-1, with D hard to call. The sample was peripheral blood, taken in a trial of Ad26.COV2.S vaccine versus placebo. CDR3 amino acids: CASSLVPDNEQFF. The CDR3 bases are TGCGCCAGCAGCTTGGTTCCAGACAATGAGCAGTTCTTC.